This is a list of T cell receptor beta chains from one sample in a study of blood T cell repertoires in COVID-19. Data came from immunoSEQ multiplex PCR; TCRdb stores just in-frame clones and leaves some out. Of some 26,000 clones in the sample, around 90% were seen once. The specimen was peripheral blood. Receptors were obtained from a human donor with active COVID-19. The donor label of this sample is uncertain. Both conserved end residues are part of each CDR3. Size values are once, few and many counts, or a class for expanded clones, and some rows have none.

J gene: TRBJ2-7
clone size: -
V gene: TRBV19
CDR3 protein: CASSIDRDPLYEQYF

J gene: TRBJ1-5
clone size: -
V gene: TRBV10-2
CDR3 protein: CASSEAGGNQPQHF

J gene: TRBJ2-5
clone size: -
V gene: TRBV28
CDR3 protein: CASSLQDYQETQYF

J gene: TRBJ2-7
clone size: few
V gene: TRBV5-1
CDR3 protein: CASSLDPSTYEQYF

J gene: TRBJ1-4
clone size: -
V gene: TRBV28
CDR3 protein: CASSSTGHPATNEKLFF

J gene: TRBJ2-1
clone size: -
V gene: TRBV21-1
CDR3 protein: CASSKTKQGNNNEQFF

J gene: TRBJ2-4
clone size: -
V gene: TRBV10-1
CDR3 protein: CASSEPPGGRLAKNIQYF

J gene: TRBJ2-7
clone size: -
V gene: TRBV3-1/TRBV3-2
CDR3 protein: CASSLLGAEQYF

J gene: TRBJ1-3
clone size: -
V gene: TRBV11-3
CDR3 protein: CASSLEADFSGNTIYF

J gene: TRBJ2-7
clone size: -
V gene: TRBV5-1
CDR3 protein: CASSLATGVQHEQYF

J gene: TRBJ2-7
clone size: -
V gene: TRBV7-9
CDR3 protein: CASSFLSGSLGEQYF

J gene: TRBJ2-5
clone size: -
V gene: TRBV2
CDR3 protein: CAGTEKETQYF

J gene: TRBJ2-1
clone size: -
V gene: TRBV12-3/TRBV12-4
CDR3 protein: CASSPPSYNEQFF

J gene: TRBJ2-2
clone size: -
V gene: TRBV10-3
CDR3 protein: CAISLGQGTNTGELFF

J gene: TRBJ1-5
clone size: -
V gene: TRBV10-3
CDR3 protein: CAISPQGNSNQPQHF

J gene: TRBJ1-3
clone size: few
V gene: TRBV10-2
CDR3 protein: CASTRSGTGNTIYF

J gene: TRBJ1-2
clone size: -
V gene: TRBV21-1
CDR3 protein: CASSKEGKSGRDRPNYGYTF

J gene: TRBJ2-7
clone size: few
V gene: TRBV5-4
CDR3 protein: CASSLWAGIFSYEQYF

J gene: TRBJ1-4
clone size: -
V gene: TRBV11-2
CDR3 protein: CASSFSPGNEKLFF

J gene: TRBJ1-1
clone size: -
V gene: TRBV19
CDR3 protein: CASRRTGGSYEAFF

J gene: TRBJ2-1
clone size: -
V gene: TRBV3-1/TRBV3-2
CDR3 protein: CASSDPVLASSYNEQFF

J gene: TRBJ2-7
clone size: -
V gene: TRBV9
CDR3 protein: CASSVVSFAGLAGGPPYEQYF

J gene: TRBJ2-3
clone size: -
V gene: TRBV7-2
CDR3 protein: CASSGRLAVTDTQYF

J gene: TRBJ2-1
clone size: -
V gene: TRBV5-8
CDR3 protein: CASSLASGVPRFF

J gene: TRBJ1-3
clone size: -
V gene: TRBV30
CDR3 protein: CAWSRGWSGNTIYF

J gene: TRBJ2-7
clone size: -
V gene: TRBV6-2/TRBV6-3
CDR3 protein: CASSYSREEGSYEQYF

J gene: TRBJ2-1
clone size: once
V gene: TRBV11-3
CDR3 protein: CASSLGIDPSGEQFF

J gene: TRBJ2-1
clone size: -
V gene: TRBV20-1
CDR3 protein: CSASATFKRPRNEQFF

J gene: TRBJ1-1
clone size: few
V gene: TRBV7-9
CDR3 protein: CASSQHRWGGVGTEAFF

J gene: TRBJ2-3
clone size: -
V gene: TRBV6-5
CDR3 protein: CASSYSHREGADTQYF

J gene: TRBJ2-1
clone size: -
V gene: TRBV9
CDR3 protein: CASTTTSGTHEQFF

J gene: TRBJ2-7
clone size: -
V gene: TRBV27
CDR3 protein: CATLNPQGQTYEQYF